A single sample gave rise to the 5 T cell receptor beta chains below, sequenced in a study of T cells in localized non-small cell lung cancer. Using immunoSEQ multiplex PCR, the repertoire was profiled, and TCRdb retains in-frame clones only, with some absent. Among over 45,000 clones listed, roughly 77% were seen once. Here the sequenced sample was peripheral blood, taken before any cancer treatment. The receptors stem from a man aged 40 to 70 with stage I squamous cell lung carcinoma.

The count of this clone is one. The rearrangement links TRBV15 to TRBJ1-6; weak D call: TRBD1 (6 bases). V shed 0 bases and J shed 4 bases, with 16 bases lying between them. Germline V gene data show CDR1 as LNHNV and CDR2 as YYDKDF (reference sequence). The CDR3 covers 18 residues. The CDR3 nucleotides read TGTGCCACCAGCAGAGATGTGACAGGAGATATTTATAATTCACCCCTCCACTTT. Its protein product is CATSRDVTGDIYNSPLHF.

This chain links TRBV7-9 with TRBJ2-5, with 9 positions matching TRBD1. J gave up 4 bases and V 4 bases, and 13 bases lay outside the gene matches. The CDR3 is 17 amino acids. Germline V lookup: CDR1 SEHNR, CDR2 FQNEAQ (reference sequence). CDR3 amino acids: CASSSNNGQGQAETQYF. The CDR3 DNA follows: TGTGCCAGCAGCTCCAACAATGGACAGGGGCAAGCAGAGACCCAGTACTTC.

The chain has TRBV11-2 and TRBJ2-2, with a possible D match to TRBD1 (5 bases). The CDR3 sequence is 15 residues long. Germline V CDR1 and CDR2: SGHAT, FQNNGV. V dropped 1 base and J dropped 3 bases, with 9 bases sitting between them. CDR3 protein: CASSLGRRDTGELFF. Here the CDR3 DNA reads TGTGCCAGCAGCTTAGGACGCAGGGACACCGGGGAGCTGTTTTTT.

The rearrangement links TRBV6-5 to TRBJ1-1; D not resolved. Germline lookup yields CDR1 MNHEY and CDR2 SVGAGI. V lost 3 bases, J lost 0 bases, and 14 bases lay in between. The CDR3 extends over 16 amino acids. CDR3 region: CASSYLGQRVNTEAFF. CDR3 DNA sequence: TGTGCCAGCAGTTATTTGGGTCAGAGAGTGAACACTGAAGCTTTCTTT.

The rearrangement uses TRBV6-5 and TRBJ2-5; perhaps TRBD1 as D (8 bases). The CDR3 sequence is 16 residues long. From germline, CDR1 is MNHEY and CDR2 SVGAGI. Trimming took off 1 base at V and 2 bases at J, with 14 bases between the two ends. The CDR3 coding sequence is TGTGCCAGCAGTTACTACGGACAGGGACTACAAGAGACCCAGTACTTC. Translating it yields CASSYYGQGLQETQYF.